What follows is one TCR beta chain and its context. The protocol was immunoSEQ multiplex PCR, while the TCRdb copy is restricted to in-frame clones and leaves out a portion. This table holds around 98,000 clones, 87% found once. Germline-derived CDR1 and CDR2 are SGHDT and YYEEEE. V was clipped by 0 bases and J by 2 bases, with 13 bases between them. The length of the CDR3 is 16 residues. This sample stems from a study of blood T cell repertoires in COVID-19. At the level of the study: Donors in the United States, Italy and Spain gave samples during acute or convalescent COVID-19. In each case, the material was cDNA or gDNA derived from T cells, B-cell-depleted T cells, or PBMCs.

What was sequenced was peripheral blood. The clonotype was recovered from a man aged 65 to 79 with acute or convalescent COVID-19. This chain uses TRBV5-6 with TRBJ2-3; D perhaps matches TRBD1 (6 bases). The chain's CDR3 is CASSLEGGRFTDTQYF. CDR3 in DNA: TGTGCCAGCAGCTTGGAAGGGGGACGCTTCACAGATACGCAGTATTTT.